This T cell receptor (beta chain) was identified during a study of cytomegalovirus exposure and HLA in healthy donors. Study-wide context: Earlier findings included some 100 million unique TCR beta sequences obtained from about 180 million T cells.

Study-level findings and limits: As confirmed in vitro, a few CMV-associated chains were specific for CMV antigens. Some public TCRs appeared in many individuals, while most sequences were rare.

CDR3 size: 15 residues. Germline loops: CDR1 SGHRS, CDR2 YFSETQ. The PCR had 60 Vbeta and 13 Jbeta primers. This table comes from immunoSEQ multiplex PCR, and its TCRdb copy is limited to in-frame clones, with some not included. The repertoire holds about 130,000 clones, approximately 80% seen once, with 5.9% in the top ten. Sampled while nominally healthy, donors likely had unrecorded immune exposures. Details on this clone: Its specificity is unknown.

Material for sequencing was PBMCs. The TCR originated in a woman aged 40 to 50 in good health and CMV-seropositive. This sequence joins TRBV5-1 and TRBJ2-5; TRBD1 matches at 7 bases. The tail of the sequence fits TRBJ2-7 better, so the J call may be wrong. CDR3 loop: CASSLATGEVYEQYF. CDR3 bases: TGCGCCAGCAGCTTGGCAACAGGGGAAGTGTACGAGCAGTACTTC.